These T cell receptor beta chains were read from a single sample in a study of T cells in Graves' hyperthyroidism and ophthalmopathy. MiXCR, run by TCRdb on the multiplex PCR reads, gives a single entry per CDR3 protein. The sample has a few hundred thousand distinct CDR3 sequences; just over 45% are singletons. The sequencing input was peripheral blood or thyroid tissue (not recorded which). These receptors originate from a young woman with Graves' hyperthyroidism. Each CDR3 is given with its conserved first and last residue. D genes are given only for firm matches. Only part of the rows carry a size: once, few, many, or a class if the clone is expanded.

TRBV6-1	.	TRBJ2-2	TRBD2	TGTGCCAGCAGTGAGGCTAGCGGGGAGTCCGGGGAGCTGTTTTTT	CASSEASGESGELFF
TRBV24-1	many	TRBJ1-1	.	TGTGCCACGAGGGGGTCGGCCACTGAAGCTTTCTTT	CATRGSATEAFF
TRBV7-3	few	TRBJ1-1	.	TGTGCCAGCAGCCGGGACACTGGCACTGAAGCTTCCTTT	CASSRDTGTEASF
TRBV6-1	many	TRBJ2-7	TRBD1	TGTGCCAGCAGTCCCTGGACAGGGGGCGACGAGCAGTACTTC	CASSPWTGGDEQYF
TRBV19	.	TRBJ1-2	TRBD1	TGTGCCAGTTACTTGACAGGGCCGGGGTATGGCTACACCTTC	CASYLTGPGYGYTF
TRBV7-6	.	TRBJ2-5	.	TGTGCCAGCAGCTTGGGTTTTGGAGGTGAGCAGTACTTC	CASSLGFGGEQYF
TRBV5-1	many	TRBJ1-4	.	TGCGCCAGCAGCTTAGACAGAAGTAATGAAAAACTGTTTTTT	CASSLDRSNEKLFF
TRBV20-1	many	TRBJ2-7	TRBD2	TGCAGTGCCACAGGACTAGCGGGGTCCTCCTACGAGCAGTACTTC	CSATGLAGSSYEQYF
TRBV6-5	.	TRBJ2-7	.	TGTGCCAGCAGTTACGGGATATCTGGAGAGCAGTACTTC	CASSYGISGEQYF
TRBV25-1	many	TRBJ1-2	.	TGTGCCAGCAGAAAGACAGGCCGGGGCTATGGCTACACCTTC	CASRKTGRGYGYTF
TRBV7-2	.	TRBJ1-1	TRBD1	TGTGCCAGCAGCTCCCGGGACAGCGGCGGCACTGAAGCTTTCTTT	CASSSRDSGGTEAFF
TRBV19	many	TRBJ1-1	TRBD1	TGTGCCAGTAGTCTCCACCATCACAGGGGGCGATGGCGGACTGAAGCTTTCTTT	CASSLHHHRGRWRTEAFF
TRBV7-8	.	TRBJ1-4	TRBD1	TGTGCCAGCAGCCCCCTAGCGGGACAGGTCAATGAAAAACTGTTTTTT	CASSPLAGQVNEKLFF
TRBV6-6	few	TRBJ1-4	.	TGTGCCAGCAGTTACGATTACAGGGACCGGGAAAAACTGTTTTTT	CASSYDYRDREKLFF
TRBV7-9	.	TRBJ2-7	TRBD2	TGTGCCAGCAGCCGAAAGGGGACTAGCGGGTCCTACGAGCAGTACTTC	CASSRKGTSGSYEQYF
TRBV20-1	many	TRBJ1-5	.	TGCAGTGCTAGTGCCAGCAATCAGCCCCAGCATTTT	CSASASNQPQHF
TRBV28	many	TRBJ2-2	.	TGTGCCAGCAGACCGGCGGGGCAGGGCACCGGGGAGCTGTTTTTT	CASRPAGQGTGELFF
TRBV19	.	TRBJ1-5	TRBD1	TGTGCCAGTGGGACAGGCCCTCTAGGGAATCAGCCCCAGCATTTT	CASGTGPLGNQPQHF
TRBV20-1	.	TRBJ2-7	.	TGCAGTGCTAGAGATGAAAGGGGGGACTTCGAGCAGTACTTC	CSARDERGDFEQYF